This paragraph reports one T cell receptor (beta chain). The clone's antigen remains unknown. Base qualities were left out, and no much larger clone turns up one base away. The V and J ends are trimmed by 2 bases and 9 bases, leaving 11 bases between them. As encoded in the germline V gene, CDR1 is SNHLY while CDR2 is FYNNEI. From the cysteine through the phenylalanine, the CDR3 covers 14 amino acids. The read is trimmed to its CDR3 DNA, 42 bases read in frame from base 1. This specimen comes from a study of blood T cell repertoires in COVID-19 (TCRdb year 2020). General notes on the study: Samples from collaborators originated in the United States, Italy and Spain and spanned both the acute and convalescent phases of COVID-19. The prospective study material was composed of cDNA or gDNA derived from T cells, B-cell-depleted T cells, or PBMCs. Samples were obtained from the ongoing ImmuneRACE study (first 160 participants) and from about 1,300 subjects provided by 6 global collaborators. The repertoires were released in a freely available public database intended as a resource for research on the immune response to SARS-CoV-2. Subjects who had been exposed to COVID-19, were actively infected with it, or had recovered from it provided the deeply sampled blood TCRbeta repertoires that made up the dataset. Where HLA class I and class II types were available, the types were taken from metadata supplied by the sample provider, not from assay-based typing. Sample metadata almost always included a de-identified subject ID, COVID-19 status, age in years and sex.

The immunoSEQ Assay, a bias-controlled multiplex PCR, was used to amplify TCRbeta CDR3 regions from genomic DNA. Regarding the original processing steps: The number of nucleated cells in each sample was estimated by amplification of reference gene primers within the assay. Sequence reads were collapsed and filtered to measure the absolute abundance of every unique TCRbeta CDR3 rearrangement. For each sample, productive Simpson clonality was calculated by taking the square root of Simpson's diversity index across productive rearrangements. The table comes from immuneACCESS by way of TCRdb, which keeps in-frame sequences with V and J called. Part of the clones is missing from these tables; in studies checked, under half for an unresolved V gene and the rest for unknown reasons. V and J calls and clone size are given by that table; D and trimming were obtained from the DNA. This sample holds over 120,000 clones; approximately 83% were observed only once. Approximately 2.9% of the sample belongs to the ten largest clones.

Study-level results and caveats: How much clinical and demographic metadata was included differed by source and by participant, and the metadata was provided uncurated.

Whole blood was collected in K2EDTA tubes by collaborating institutions according to the institutions' own protocols. For TCRbeta analysis, collaborators shipped samples in one of three forms: frozen whole blood, isolated PBMCs, or DNA extracted from either of those sample types. Rearrangement joined TRBV2 to TRBJ1-6, with TRBD1 tentatively as D gene (6 bases match). The clonotype was recovered from an elderly woman with acute or convalescent COVID-19. The sequenced sample was peripheral blood. The DNA is TGTGCCAGCAGTGAACAGGGGAAAGGTTCACCCCTCCACTTT. The resulting protein is CASSEQGKGSPLHF. Here the CDR3 is joined to the reference TRBV2 and TRBJ1-6 genes, and the full variable domain is: EPEVTQTPSHQVTQMGQEVILRCVPISNHLYFYWYRQILGQKVEFLVSFYNNEISEKSEIFDDQFSVERPDGSNFTLKIRSTKLEDSAMYFCASSEQGKGSPLHFGNGTRLTVT.